The sequence of this T cell receptor (beta chain) was determined in a study of blood T cell repertoires in COVID-19. Study background: PBMCs, B-cell-depleted T cells, or T cells were the source of the cDNA or gDNA that made up the material.

This CDR3 has 13 amino acids. Germline V gene lookup returns CDR1 MNHEY and CDR2 SVGAGI. Trimming took 2 bases from V and 11 from J, leaving 10 bases between them. Profiled with immunoSEQ multiplex PCR; TCRdb holds only in-frame clones, not every one. Here the sample spans about 100,000 clones, roughly 84% being singletons. The sample was peripheral blood. This chain links TRBV6-5 with TRBJ1-6; D is unresolved. This receptor was obtained from a human donor in a cohort sampled during active COVID-19. CDR3: CASSYRLDPPLHF. DNA for the CDR3: TGTGCCAGCAGTTACCGACTGGATCCACCCCTCCACTTT.